This T cell receptor beta chain derives from a study of blood T cell repertoires in COVID-19. Per the authors' pipeline: Reference gene primer amplification in the assay estimated nucleated cell counts. Generated by immunoSEQ multiplex PCR, the TCRdb table keeps only in-frame clones and is missing some. That table is the source of V, J and clone size, and D and trimming were worked out from the DNA. Of more than 300,000 clones listed, around nine tenths were seen once; the top ten hold around 9%. With 5 bases removed from V and 7 bases from J, the gap between germline ends came to 14 bases. There are 13 residues in the CDR3.

Sequencing was done on a sample of PBMCs or T cells enriched from blood (not recorded which). The V and J genes are TRBV12-3 or TRBV12-4 and TRBJ1-1; tentative D call: TRBD1 (5 bases). The clonotype comes from a woman aged 25-40 years who had recovered from COVID-19. This CDR3 is CASSTTGVYEAFF. CDR3 nucleotide sequence: TGTGCCAGCAGTACCACAGGAGTCTATGAAGCTTTCTTT.